The clone carrying this T cell receptor (beta chain) was found many times. Antigen: not known. TCRdb called the multiplex PCR reads again in MiXCR, with one record for every CDR3 protein. The top ten clones hold around 4.5% of a sample with about 200,000 distinct CDR3 sequences, approximately 30% of them seen once. This entry comes from a study of breast tumors, draining lymph nodes, adjacent tissues. Overall study results and limits: Data only fit, rather than demonstrated, lymph node origin of most tumor T cells. Tumors had less TCR diversity than lymph nodes, more than nontumor tissue. Findings are consistent with lymph node origin and intratumoral expansion of most tumor T cells.

Samples came from axillary lymph nodes draining the breast cancer. From germline, CDR1 is SEHNR and CDR2 FQNEAQ (reference sequence). The CDR3 extends over 12 amino acids. The V gene lost 5 bases and the J gene lost 5 bases, with 7 bases spanning the gap. The chain recombines TRBV7-9 with TRBJ1-5; D gene uncertain. This receptor was identified in a female donor with breast cancer. Some clones in this sample may be carry-over from other donors' samples. The sequenced sample was axillary lymph node tissue. The CDR3 DNA is TGTGCCAGCAGCCTCGATCATCAGCCCCAGCATTTT. Its translation: CASSLDHQPQHF.